This T cell receptor beta chain was sequenced for a study of shared clonotypes between healthy human individuals. At the level of the study: Used for every donor were three CD4 naive, three CD4 memory, two CD8 naive and one CD8 memory plate.

V lost 4 bases and J lost 4; bases outside the gene matches: 7. CDR1 and CDR2 from the germline V gene are SGHNT and YYREEE (reference sequence). There are 14 residues in the CDR3. Concerning this clone: No antigen is known for it.

Broader study findings: Clonotype sharing levels among donors were expected to vary with sequencing depth. Some naive CD4 clonotypes, 5% to 5.5%, turned up in common across four donors.

Measured with immunoSEQ multiplex PCR; TCRdb has only the in-frame clones, and not every one. Of 1,100,000 or so clones listed, around 78% are singletons. The clonotype comes from a man between 18 and 29 years old in good health. Some clones in this sample may be carry-over from other donors' samples. The J gene is TRBJ1-1, the V gene TRBV5-4; TRBD1 agrees at 7 bases. The sequenced material came from memory CD4+ T cells from PBMCs. Subset given: CD45RA-negative fraction. In DNA, the CDR3 is TGTGCCAGCAGCGGCAGGGGGGCTTCCACTGAAGCTTTCTTT. Residues: CASSGRGASTEAFF.